The clone carrying this T cell receptor (beta chain) came up many times. Its antigen is unidentified. These data are taken from a study of regulatory T cells in long-lasting Graves disease. The CDR3 is 14 residues long. J was trimmed by 7 bases and V by 4 bases; bases with no gene match: 7. Germline assignment: CDR1 DFQATT and CDR2 SNEGSKA (reference sequence). Overall study findings and caveats: Persistent patients had more shared public clonotypes (around 2,700) than new patients (about 880). TRBV28, TRBJ1-2 and TRBJ2-5 were segments that persistent disease favored. Persistent Graves' cases showed lower TCR diversity than newly diagnosed cases.

Stated time point: newly diagnosed GD, antithyroid drugs for less than 3 months. After RNA was extracted from PBMCs, the TCR library was made from it. It was by American Thyroid Association guidelines that Graves' disease was diagnosed. Investigators prepared the TCR beta libraries by applying iRepertoire HTBI primers and Arm-PCR of CDR3 regions. MiXCR was run by TCRdb on the multiplex PCR reads, yielding one entry per CDR3 protein. The table includes 200,000 to 250,000 distinct CDR3 sequences, around 20% detected once. Source: peripheral blood mononuclear cells (PBMCs), taken at new diagnosis, from a patient treated with antithyroid drugs. The chain recombines TRBV20-1 with TRBJ2-1, with 10 bases identical to TRBD1. The sequence derives from a female donor with Graves disease. The CDR3: CSATRQGASNEQFF. The DNA for the CDR3 is TGCAGTGCTACCCGACAGGGGGCTAGTAATGAGCAGTTCTTC.